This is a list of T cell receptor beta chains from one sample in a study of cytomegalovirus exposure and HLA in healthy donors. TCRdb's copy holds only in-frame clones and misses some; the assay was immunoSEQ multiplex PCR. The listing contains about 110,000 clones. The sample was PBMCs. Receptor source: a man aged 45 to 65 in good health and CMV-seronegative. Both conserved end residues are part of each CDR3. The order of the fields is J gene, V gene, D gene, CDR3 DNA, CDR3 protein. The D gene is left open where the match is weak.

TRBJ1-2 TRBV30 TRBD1 TGTGCCTGGAGTACCAGGACAGGGGGCAACTATGGCTACACCTTC CAWSTRTGGNYGYTF
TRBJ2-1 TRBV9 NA TGTGCCAGCAGCGTAGATGGAGGGTTCGCCTACAATGAGCAGTTCTTC CASSVDGGFAYNEQFF
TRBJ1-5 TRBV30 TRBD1 TGTGCCTGGAGTGGGGACAGGGGAGTGGAGCCCCAGCATTTT CAWSGDRGVEPQHF
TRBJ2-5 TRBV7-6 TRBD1 TGTGCCAGCAGCCGCCCAGGGACAGGGGTTTGGGGGACCCAGTACTTC CASSRPGTGVWGTQYF
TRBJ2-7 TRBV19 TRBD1 TGTGCCAGTAGCGGACAGGCCTACGAGCAGTACTTC CASSGQAYEQYF
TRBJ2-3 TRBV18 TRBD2 TGTGCCAGCTCTCAGACTAGCGGCACAGATACGCAGTATTTT CASSQTSGTDTQYF
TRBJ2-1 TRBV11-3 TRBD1 TGTGCCAGCAGCCCCGACAGGGGGCCGGACAATGAGCAGTTCTTC CASSPDRGPDNEQFF
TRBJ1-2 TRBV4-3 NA TGCGCCAGCAGCCAAGATCCTTCTGGGGCCCTAGCTAACTATGGCTACACCTTC CASSQDPSGALANYGYTF
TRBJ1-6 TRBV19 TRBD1 TGTGCCAGTAGTATAACAGGGGATAATTCACCCCTCCACTTT CASSITGDNSPLHF
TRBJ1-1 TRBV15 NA TGTGCCACCAGCAGAGGCGGAGACTCCGCCAGTAGGGGGACTGAAGCTTTCTTT CATSRGGDSASRGTEAFF
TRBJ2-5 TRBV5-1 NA TGCGCCAGCAGCGGGGAAGGGGTTTGGACCCAGTACTTC CASSGEGVWTQYF
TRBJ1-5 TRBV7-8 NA TGTGCCAGCAGCCCAGGACAGTATTATCAGCCCCAGCATTTT CASSPGQYYQPQHF
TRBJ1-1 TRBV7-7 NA TGTGCTAGCAGCCGAGAGGTGAACACTGAAGCTTTCTTT CASSREVNTEAFF
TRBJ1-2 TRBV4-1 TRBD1 TGCGCCAGCAGCCGGGGGGGACAGGGGGCAAGTGGCTACACCTTC CASSRGGQGASGYTF
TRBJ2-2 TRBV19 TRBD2 TGTGCCAGTAGTATACGGCGGGAGGGCACGGGCGGGGAGCTGTTTTTT CASSIRREGTGGELFF
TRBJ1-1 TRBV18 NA TGTGCCAGCTCACCAAGACAGTCAGAAGCTTTCTTT CASSPRQSEAFF
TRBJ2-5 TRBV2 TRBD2 TGTGCCAGCAGTGGGTGGGCTAGCGGGGGCCAAGAGACCCAGTACTTC CASSGWASGGQETQYF